Shown below are 14 T cell receptor beta chains from a single sample sequenced in a study of T cell responses to AZD1222 COVID-19 vaccine (dated by TCRdb to the early 2020s). The time point label, as the study defines it: baseline before first vaccination. Library preparation was by the immunoSEQ multiplex PCR assay. Entries here come from immuneACCESS through TCRdb and include only in-frame sequences with V and J called. Some clones fail to appear in such tables; in the studies checked, an unresolved V gene covers under half of the shortfall, and the cause of the remainder is unknown. Within this sample are about 120,000 clones, with about nine tenths of them counted one time only. The ten largest clones capture over 4.5% of the sample. The sequencing here drew on peripheral blood, taken on day 0 of AZD1222 vaccination. The origin of the receptors is an adult in good health.

The rearrangement links TRBV24-1 to TRBJ2-1; D is possibly TRBD1 (5 bases). Germline V gene lookup returns CDR1 KGHDR and CDR2 SFDVKD. CDR3 length: 11 amino acids. V lost 7 bases, J lost 5 bases, and 5 bases lay in between. CDR3 sequence (DNA): TGTGCCACCAGGGGGCACAATGAGCAGTTCTTC. As protein: CATRGHNEQFF.

The chain carries TRBV6-5 and TRBJ2-5; 8 bases are a match to TRBD2. Germline trimming cut 6 bases from V and 1 base from J; bases unmatched to any gene: 7. Germline loops: CDR1 MNHEY, CDR2 SVGAGI. The CDR3 is 15 amino acids. The DNA of the CDR3 is TGTGCCAGCAGGGCCGGACTAGCAGGCCAAGAGACCCAGTACTTC. Translated, it gives CASRAGLAGQETQYF.

The rearrangement links TRBV7-3 to TRBJ2-3; D remains ambiguous. The germline gives CDR1 SGHTA, CDR2 FQGTGA. This CDR3 is 14 amino acids long. Trimming removed 5 bases at V and 2 bases at J, with 11 bases between. CDR3 DNA sequence: TGTGCCAGCAGCCCTACCGGTTCCACAGATACGCAGTATTTT. Protein: CASSPTGSTDTQYF.

This rearrangement joins TRBV2 to TRBJ2-3, with 9 bases lining up with TRBD2. The V and J ends lost 0 bases and 0 bases, in that order; junction bases with no gene match: 4. The CDR3 is made up of 17 amino acids. Per germline, CDR1 SNHLY and CDR2 FYNNEI. DNA of the CDR3: TGTGCCAGCAGTGAAGCGTGGCTAGCGGGGAGCACAGATACGCAGTATTTT. This encodes CASSEAWLAGSTDTQYF.

The chain is built from TRBV24-1 and TRBJ2-5, with 10 bases fitting TRBD1. V dropped 5 bases and J dropped 3; count of bases not matched to a gene: 2. Germline loops: CDR1 KGHDR, CDR2 SFDVKD. The CDR3 extends over 14 amino acids. The CDR3 spells CATSAGTGEETQYF. DNA for the CDR3: TGTGCCACCAGTGCGGGGACAGGGGAAGAGACCCAGTACTTC.

The gene calls are TRBV10-3 and TRBJ1-1; no firm D call. The CDR3 is 14 amino acids. Trimming removed 7 bases at V and 5 bases at J, with 17 bases between. CDR1 is ENHRY and CDR2 is SYGVKD in the germline V gene. CDR3 sequence reads: CAITPDPQRTEAFF. The CDR3 coding sequence is TGTGCCATCACCCCTGACCCCCAACGAACTGAAGCTTTCTTT.

The chain carries TRBV7-2 and TRBJ2-3; 10 bases agree with TRBD2. The CDR3 has 21 residues. Germline V gene data show CDR1 as SGHTA and CDR2 as FQGNSA. V gave up 0 bases and J gave up 3 bases; unmatched junction bases: 18. CDR3 sequence (DNA): TGTGCCAGCAGCTTAGCGCTCGATAGCGGGGGGTATTTTCGGAGTACAGATACGCAGTATTTT. Its protein product is CASSLALDSGGYFRSTDTQYF. The full variable domain, in which reference TRBV7-2 and TRBJ2-3 provide the parts outside the CDR3, is GAGVSQSPSNKVTEKGKDVELRCDPISGHTALYWYRQSLGQGLEFLIYFQGNSAPDKSGLPSDRFSAERTGGSVSTLTIQRTQQEDSAVYLCASSLALDSGGYFRSTDTQYFGPGTRLTVL.

V is TRBV27 and J is TRBJ1-1; D gene ambiguous. The V and J ends lost 7 bases and 0 bases respectively, with 9 bases between them. The germline V gene encodes CDR1 MNHEY and CDR2 SMNVEV (reference sequence). The CDR3 spans 13 residues. CDR3 coding DNA: TGTGCCAGCAACTCACGATTGAACACTGAAGCTTTCTTT. Its protein is CASNSRLNTEAFF.

The chain combines TRBV5-5 with TRBJ2-7; D gene uncertain. V lost 7 bases and J lost 1, with 15 bases in between. CDR1 SGHKS and CDR2 YYEKEE come from the germline V gene (reference sequence). The CDR3 is 14 amino acids. CDR3 protein: CASRISPGSYEQYF. The CDR3 region has the DNA TGTGCCAGCCGCATCAGCCCCGGTTCCTACGAGCAGTACTTC.

The gene calls are TRBV5-5 and TRBJ1-4; 8 bases match TRBD1. CDR3 length: 14 amino acids. Germline V gives CDR1 SGHKS, CDR2 YYEKEE (reference sequence). The V gene end was trimmed by 0 bases and the J gene end by 8 bases; junction bases not matched to a gene: 3. CDR3 coding DNA: TGTGCCAGCAGCTTGGGCCGACAGGGGGAAAAACTGTTTTTT. The encoded protein is CASSLGRQGEKLFF.

V usage is TRBV7-2 and J usage is TRBJ2-1, with 7 positions matching TRBD2. Germline trimming cut 5 bases from V and 3 bases from J; bases unmatched to any gene: 7. CDR1 and CDR2 (germline): SGHTA, FQGNSA. This CDR3 is built from 15 residues. The CDR3 reads CASSPGLGDYNEQFF. The DNA for the CDR3 is TGTGCCAGCAGCCCAGGACTAGGGGACTACAATGAGCAGTTCTTC.

The chain combines TRBV6-2 or TRBV6-3 with TRBJ1-5; the D gene is possibly TRBD1 (5 bases). This CDR3 has 18 amino acids. Looked up from germline, CDR1 is MNHEY and CDR2 is SVGEGT. V lost 0 bases to trimming and J lost 1 base, with 16 bases between them. CDR3: CASSYSGTDLISNQPQHF. The DNA for the CDR3 is TGTGCCAGCAGTTACTCAGGGACTGACTTAATAAGCAATCAGCCCCAGCATTTT.

This clone was counted a single time. The CDR3 nucleotides read TGTGCCAGCTCACCACAACAAGATACGCAGTATTTT. Protein: CASSPQQDTQYF. The V and J genes are TRBV18 and TRBJ2-3, with unresolved D. The CDR3 runs to 12 residues. CDR1 and CDR2 (germline): KGHSH, LQKENI. Trimming pared 1 base from V and 5 bases from J, leaving 4 bases between.

The chain recombines TRBV5-4 with TRBJ1-1; TRBD1 is a possible D gene (6 bases). Germline CDR1 reads SGHNT; CDR2 reads YYREEE (reference sequence). The germline V and J ends were trimmed by 3 bases and 3 bases, with 9 bases remaining between them. CDR3 length: 13 residues. The CDR3 nucleotides are TGTGCCAGCAGCTCGGACAGCTACACTGAAGCTTTCTTT. Protein sequence: CASSSDSYTEAFF.